The entry that follows covers one TCR beta chain sequence. This specimen belongs to a study of beta chain features in type 1 diabetes. Sequenced material consisted of expressed TCRB transcripts (all of the isolated RNA was reverse transcribed). This table comes from immunoSEQ multiplex PCR, and its TCRdb copy is limited to in-frame clones, with some not included. Counted here are 450,000 to 600,000 clones, around 28% occurring once; the ten biggest clones make up roughly 0.066%. The CDR3 is 17 residues long. Per the germline V gene, CDR1 is MDHEN and CDR2 is SYDVKM. V shed 5 bases, J shed 5 bases, and the junction held 16 bases outside the gene matches.

The clonotype comes from a man aged 18 to 29 in good health. The chain is built from TRBV28 and TRBJ2-7, with 9 bases matching TRBD1. Sequenced material: naive CD4+ T cells from blood. The CDR3 here is CASSGPRGTGSGNEQYF. The DNA of the CDR3 is TGTGCCAGCAGTGGCCCCCGCGGGACAGGGAGTGGGAACGAGCAGTACTTC.